The present entry profiles one T cell receptor beta chain with its context. Antigen specificity is unknown. TCRdb's table, derived via immunoSEQ multiplex PCR, lists solely in-frame clones and lacks some. This repertoire includes some 21 clones. Germline-derived CDR1 and CDR2 are MDHEN and SYDVKM. This CDR3 contains 12 residues. Trimming cost V 5 bases and J 5 bases, with 9 bases left between them. This sample stems from a study of primary melanoma T cells and metastatic recurrence. General study points: Independent of thickness, ulceration, mitotic rate and age, T-cell fraction reportedly predicted outcome. Primary melanomas may harbor an effective T-cell antitumor response, authors suggested.

This clonotype was sampled from a human donor with melanoma. The sequenced material came from melanoma tumor tissue. The chain couples TRBV28 to TRBJ1-2; D call uncertain. In DNA form, the CDR3 reads TGTGCCAGCAGTCGCTCGGGGTATGGCTACACCTTC. Residues: CASSRSGYGYTF.